This T cell receptor beta chain was sequenced in a study of blood T cell repertoires in COVID-19. In the study overall: Some COVID-19 samples were acute and others convalescent; all came from the United States, Italy and Spain. PBMCs, B-cell-depleted T cells, or T cells provided the cDNA or gDNA that made up the material.

Original processing notes: How many nucleated cells were present was estimated from reference gene primer amplification. The data were produced by immunoSEQ multiplex PCR, yet TCRdb's version contains in-frame clones alone and is incomplete. The D gene and trimming were derived from the DNA, and the V and J assignments and clone size from that table. The sample has 55,000 to 80,000 clones, around four fifths seen once; the top ten hold 5% to 6%. The CDR3 extends over 15 amino acids. With V trimmed by 5 bases and J by 8 bases, 11 bases remained unmatched. Looked up from germline, CDR1 is SQVTM and CDR2 is ANQGSEA.

Source material: peripheral blood. The chain couples TRBV29-1 to TRBJ2-2; 10 bases agree with TRBD2. The clonotype comes from a man in his fifties with active COVID-19. The CDR3 coding sequence is TGCAGCGTTTATAAGAGCGGGAGGGCCTCGGGGGAGCTGTTTTTT. Translating it yields CSVYKSGRASGELFF.